The sequence of this TCR beta chain was determined in a study of blood T cell repertoires in COVID-19. Study background: Samples taken during acute and convalescent COVID-19 were collected in the United States, Italy and Spain.

Method: immunoSEQ multiplex PCR; TCRdb's copy keeps in-frame clones and lacks some. The sample comprises around 120,000 clones, roughly 69% of which are singletons, and 2% to 2.5% rests with the top ten. CDR3 length: 16 amino acids. The germline V gene encodes CDR1 LGHDT and CDR2 YNNKEL (reference sequence). V gave up 1 base and J gave up 6 bases; unmatched junction bases: 7. Source material: peripheral blood. The TCR originated in a woman aged 65 to 85 with acute or convalescent COVID-19. The chain is built from TRBV3-1 (or the pseudogene TRBV3-2) and TRBJ1-4, with TRBD1 identical over 8 bases. The CDR3 loop is CASSQAGRGRDEKLFF. In nucleotides, the CDR3 is TGTGCCAGCAGCCAAGCTGGCAGGGGGCGAGATGAAAAACTGTTTTTT.